One and the same sample provided the 19 T cell receptor beta chains below, sequenced in a study of cytomegalovirus exposure and HLA in healthy donors. This PCR relied on a set of 60 Vbeta primers and 13 Jbeta primers. Clones were sequenced by immunoSEQ multiplex PCR, and TCRdb holds only the in-frame ones, with some missing. The table records about 99,000 clones, more than 65% of them present only once. The sequenced sample consisted of PBMCs. Receptors originate from a young woman in good health and CMV-seropositive.

The chain links TRBV7-2 to TRBJ1-3; 7 nucleotides agree with TRBD1. CDR3 length equals 16 residues. Unmatched junction bases numbered 9, after V lost 5 bases and J lost 2 bases. Per the germline V gene, CDR1 is SGHTA and CDR2 is FQGNSA. CDR3 in amino acids: CASSQLDRWPGNTIYF. The CDR3 DNA is TGTGCCAGCAGCCAGTTGGACAGGTGGCCTGGAAACACCATATATTTT.

This chain links TRBV10-3 with TRBJ2-5, with a possible D match to TRBD2 (5 bases). With 3 bases removed from V and 8 bases from J, the gap between germline ends came to 13 bases. Germline-derived CDR1 and CDR2 are ENHRY and SYGVKD. The CDR3 runs 13 residues. CDR3 in amino acids: CAISESFRETQYF. The CDR3 DNA is TGTGCCATCAGTGAAAGTTTTCGGGAAACCCAGTACTTC.

The J gene is TRBJ2-1, the V gene TRBV28; 11 positions agree with TRBD2. The CDR3 sequence is 15 residues long. The V segment lost 5 bases and the J segment 8 bases; nucleotides outside the gene matches: 8. Germline loops: CDR1 MDHEN, CDR2 SYDVKM. The CDR3 nucleotides are TGTGCCAGCAGTGTAGCGGGAGGGCCCATCCATGAGCAGTTCTTC. This gives the protein CASSVAGGPIHEQFF. The variable domain in full, with the rest retrieved from reference TRBV28 and TRBJ2-1, is DVKVTQSSRYLVKRTGEKVFLECVQDMDHENMFWYRQDPGLGLRLIYFSYDVKMKEKGDIPEGYSVSREKKERFSLILESASTNQTSMYLCASSVAGGPIHEQFFGPGTRLTVL.

The genes are TRBV5-4 and TRBJ2-1; a possible D gene is TRBD2 (5 bases). With 3 bases removed from V and 6 bases from J, the gap between germline ends came to 16 bases. Germline lookup yields CDR1 SGHNT and CDR2 YYREEE (reference sequence). This CDR3 has 15 residues. The CDR3 loop is CASSWGVGVGNEQFF. The CDR3 DNA reads TGTGCCAGCAGCTGGGGTGTGGGAGTCGGCAATGAGCAGTTCTTC.

This chain links TRBV7-7 with TRBJ2-1, with 8 bases aligning to TRBD2. Germline V gene lookup returns CDR1 SSHAT and CDR2 FNYEAQ (reference sequence). CDR3 length: 13 residues. The J segment lost 14 bases and the V segment lost 2 bases, leaving 8 bases of the junction unmatched. The CDR3 DNA sequence: TGTGCCAGCAGCTTATCGGGGGGGCGTGATAAGTTCTTC. It translates to CASSLSGGRDKFF.

The V call is TRBV6-4, the J call TRBJ1-1; 12 nucleotides align to TRBD1. This CDR3 contains 14 residues. V lost 2 bases and J lost 9; bases outside the gene matches: 4. Germline V gene sequence: CDR1 MRHNA, CDR2 SNTAGT. CDR3: CASSDRGTGGKAFF. CDR3 nucleotides: TGTGCCAGCAGTGACCGTGGGACAGGGGGCAAAGCTTTCTTT.

This clone was counted only a few times. The chain joins TRBV7-2 to TRBJ1-1; no clear D. The V end lost 4 bases, the J end lost 1 base, and 13 bases lay between the germline ends. Looked up from germline, CDR1 is SGHTA and CDR2 is FQGNSA. This CDR3 is built from 15 residues. Written as DNA, the CDR3 is TGTGCCAGCAGCTCGGATGCGGGAAGGAACACTGAAGCTTTCTTT. Translated: CASSSDAGRNTEAFF.

The rearrangement joins TRBV28 to TRBJ2-2; D unclear. CDR1 is MDHEN, CDR2 SYDVKM, per germline. The length of the CDR3 is 15 residues. V lost 6 bases to trimming and J lost 2 bases, with 13 bases between them. CDR3 in amino acids: CASRTGGSNTGELFF. In DNA form, the CDR3 reads TGTGCCAGCAGGACTGGCGGATCAAACACCGGGGAGCTGTTTTTT.

The chain uses TRBV12-5 and TRBJ2-3; 9 bases are a match to TRBD2. Germline loops: CDR1 LGHNT, CDR2 FRNRAP. The CDR3 is 18 residues long. The V and J ends lost 3 bases and 3 bases, in that order; junction bases with no gene match: 13. The CDR3 protein is CASGFGLAGRVSTDTQYF. For the CDR3, the DNA is TGTGCTAGTGGTTTCGGGCTAGCGGGAAGAGTTAGTACAGATACGCAGTATTTT.

The J gene is TRBJ1-4, the V gene TRBV18; D is perhaps TRBD1 (6 bases). V lost 9 bases to trimming and J lost 4 bases, with 12 bases between them. The CDR3 extends over 13 amino acids. Germline-derived CDR1 and CDR2 are KGHSH and LQKENI. The CDR3 protein is CASGQTLNEKLFF. The CDR3 nucleotides read TGTGCCAGTGGACAGACCCTTAATGAAAAACTGTTTTTT. Filled out from reference TRBV18 and TRBJ1-4, the complete variable domain reads NAGVMQNPRHLVRRRGQEARLRCSPMKGHSHVYWYRQLPEEGLKFMVYLQKENIIDESGMPKERFSAEFPKEGPSILRIQQVVRGDSAAYFCASGQTLNEKLFFGSGTQLSVL.

This clone has a handful of counts. This chain uses TRBV28 with TRBJ1-5; D may be TRBD1 (6 bases). Germline CDR1 reads MDHEN; CDR2 reads SYDVKM. Trimming pared 5 bases from V and 5 bases from J, leaving 16 bases between. This CDR3 is 15 amino acids long. The CDR3 region is CASSLSGTLHQPQHF. In nucleotides, the CDR3 is TGTGCCAGCAGTCTATCCGGGACACTTCATCAGCCCCAGCATTTT.

There are a few counts of this clone. The V gene is TRBV29-1, the J gene TRBJ2-3, with 9 bases that match TRBD2. The J segment lost 3 bases and the V segment lost 4 bases, leaving 11 bases of the junction unmatched. Germline V gene sequence: CDR1 SQVTM, CDR2 ANQGSEA. The CDR3 is 16 residues long. Here the CDR3 reads CSVVAGGPHQTDTQYF. CDR3 coding DNA: TGCAGCGTTGTTGCGGGAGGGCCTCACCAGACAGATACGCAGTATTTT.

The chain employs TRBV9 and TRBJ1-2; TRBD1 aligns across 7 bases. The germline gives CDR1 SGDLS, CDR2 YYNGEE. The CDR3 contains 13 residues. Losses at the gene ends were 0 bases for V and 7 bases for J; bases not matched to a gene: 3. The chain's CDR3 is CASSVAGDSGYTF. CDR3 DNA: TGTGCCAGCAGCGTAGCTGGGGACAGTGGCTACACCTTC.

The rearrangement links TRBV12-5 to TRBJ1-4; D call uncertain. V gave up 7 bases and J gave up 5 bases, with 14 bases separating them. The CDR3 has 14 residues. CDR1 LGHNT and CDR2 FRNRAP come from the germline V gene. The CDR3: CASARRASNEKLFF. The CDR3 bases are TGTGCTAGTGCCCGGCGGGCTTCAAATGAAAAACTGTTTTTT.

The chain links TRBV19 to TRBJ1-2, with D possibly matching TRBD1 (5 bases). V gave up 10 bases and J gave up 7 bases, with 16 bases separating them. The CDR3 length is 12 residues. Germline V gene data show CDR1 as LNHDA and CDR2 as SQIVND (reference sequence). CDR3 region: CAIAAPQGGYTF. CDR3 sequence (DNA): TGTGCCATCGCGGCCCCTCAGGGTGGCTACACCTTC. Full variable domain (missing parts from reference TRBV19 and TRBJ1-2): DGGITQSPKYLFRKEGQNVTLSCEQNLNHDAMYWYRQDPGQGLRLIYYSQIVNDFQKGDIAEGYSVSREKKESFPLTVTSAQKNPTAFYLCAIAAPQGGYTFGSGTRLTVV.

The chain employs TRBV9 and TRBJ1-4, with D perhaps TRBD1 (5 bases). The germline gives CDR1 SGDLS, CDR2 YYNGEE. CDR3 length: 15 amino acids. Trimming took off 0 bases at V and 6 bases at J, with 12 bases between the two ends. The CDR3 protein is CASSVGQSWDEKLFF. The CDR3 DNA is TGTGCCAGCAGCGTAGGACAGAGTTGGGATGAAAAACTGTTTTTT.

This clone was detected a few times. The V gene is TRBV11-2, the J gene TRBJ2-3, with D unresolved. The CDR3 has 14 amino acids. Germline V lookup: CDR1 SGHAT, CDR2 FQNNGV. V was cut by 1 base and J by 0 bases, with 5 bases left in between. CDR3 loop: CASSLVASTDTQYF. In DNA, the CDR3 is TGTGCCAGCAGCTTAGTCGCGAGCACAGATACGCAGTATTTT.

The chain couples TRBV18 to TRBJ2-3, with 10 bases that match TRBD2. Trimming took 2 bases from V and 4 from J; bases not matched to a gene: 6. This CDR3 spans 16 amino acids. CDR1 and CDR2 from the germline V gene are KGHSH and LQKENI. CDR3 bases: TGTGCCAGCTCACCAACAGCGGGGGGGCCAGCAGATACGCAGTATTTT. It encodes CASSPTAGGPADTQYF. Combining the CDR3 with reference TRBV18 and TRBJ2-3 gives the whole variable domain NAGVMQNPRHLVRRRGQEARLRCSPMKGHSHVYWYRQLPEEGLKFMVYLQKENIIDESGMPKERFSAEFPKEGPSILRIQQVVRGDSAAYFCASSPTAGGPADTQYFGPGTRLTVL.

This chain connects TRBV7-3 to TRBJ1-1; TRBD1 matches 7 bases. Germline-derived CDR1 and CDR2 are SGHTA and FQGTGA. The CDR3 covers 14 residues. V was clipped by 2 bases and J by 0 bases; unmatched bases: 0. CDR3 protein: CASSLQGVNTEAFF. The CDR3 bases are TGTGCCAGCAGCTTACAGGGGGTGAACACTGAAGCTTTCTTT.